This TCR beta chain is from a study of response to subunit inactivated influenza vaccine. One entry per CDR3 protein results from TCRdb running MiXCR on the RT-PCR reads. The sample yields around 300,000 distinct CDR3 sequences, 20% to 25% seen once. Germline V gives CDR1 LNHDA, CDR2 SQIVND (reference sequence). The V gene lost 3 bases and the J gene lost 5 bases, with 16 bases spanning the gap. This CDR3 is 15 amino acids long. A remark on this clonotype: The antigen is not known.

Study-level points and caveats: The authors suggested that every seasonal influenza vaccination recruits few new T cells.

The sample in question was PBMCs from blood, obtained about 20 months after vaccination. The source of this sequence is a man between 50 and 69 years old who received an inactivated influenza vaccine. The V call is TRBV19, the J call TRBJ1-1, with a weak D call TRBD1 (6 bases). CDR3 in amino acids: CASSIAGQLKTEAFF. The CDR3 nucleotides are TGTGCCAGTAGTATTGCAGGACAGCTTAAGACTGAAGCTTTCTTT.